This T cell receptor (beta chain) was documented in a study of blood T cell repertoires in COVID-19. V shed 8 bases and J 1 base; nucleotides not matched to a gene: 11. Looked up from germline, CDR1 is MNHNY and CDR2 is SVGAGI (reference sequence). This CDR3 spans 15 amino acids. A single count supports this clone. In the source study's methods: Cell counts per sample came from amplifying reference gene primers. Libraries were prepared by immunoSEQ multiplex PCR; TCRdb keeps only in-frame clonotypes and omits some of them. The V and J calls and the clone size are those of that table, but D and trimming were determined from the DNA. This table has tens of thousands of clones, roughly 89% appearing once.

This sequence joins TRBV6-6 and TRBJ2-7; 7 bases are a match to TRBD2. Material: peripheral blood. The source of this sequence is a woman between 45 and 65 years old with active COVID-19. The CDR3 protein is CASVRGLGRSYEQYF. In DNA, the CDR3 is TGTGCCAGCGTTCGCGGACTAGGGAGGTCCTACGAGCAGTACTTC.